Shown below are 10 T cell receptor beta chains from a single sample sequenced in a study of T-cell memory formation after mild COVID-19 (dated by TCRdb to the early 2020s). The library was built by means of 5' RACE. Sequencing was performed on an Illumina NovaSeq 6000. Through fastp at Q25 and MiXCR, TCRdb rebuilt clones from the public reads, retaining in-frame beta chains. Each record represents a unique CDR3 protein, reported with the most common genes and DNA among its rows. The sample table shows hundreds of thousands of distinct CDR3 sequences, and 25% to 30% are seen once. Of the sample, around an eighth is held by the ten largest clones. Sequenced input: PBMCs or a T cell subset sorted from them (not recorded which). The receptors shown here come from an adult woman who had mild COVID-19 (a few samples of this study predate the infection). The sample titles of this study are shuffled in the database, so cell type and time point are left out; the donor was told from shared clones.

The CDR3 DNA is TGCGCCAGCAGCTTGGACCCGATTGGACAGGGGTTCTACGAGCAGTACTTC. Amino acid sequence: CASSLDPIGQGFYEQYF. This rearrangement joins TRBV5-1 to TRBJ2-7, with 9 nucleotides matching TRBD1. The CDR3 totals 17 residues. The germline gives CDR1 SGHRS, CDR2 YFSETQ. With V trimmed by 0 bases and J by 3 bases, 10 bases remained unmatched.

This clonotype has a handful of counts. V is TRBV6-6 and J is TRBJ1-2; 8 bases are a match to TRBD1. Germline CDR1 is MNHNY and CDR2 is SVGAGI (reference sequence). The trim removed 6 bases at V and 0 bases at J, leaving 9 bases unmatched. The CDR3 spans 16 residues. Written as DNA, the CDR3 is TGTGCCAGCAGCTCAAATGGACAGGGTCCTAACTATGGCTACACCTTC. Encoded protein: CASSSNGQGPNYGYTF.

The chain combines TRBV5-6 with TRBJ2-4; TRBD1 matches 8 bases. CDR1 is SGHDT and CDR2 is YYEEEE in the germline V gene. There are 13 residues in the CDR3. J lost 9 bases, V lost 3 bases, and 5 bases had no gene match. DNA of the CDR3: TGTGCCAGCAGCTCAGGGGGCTCGGTCATTCAGTACTTC. It yields the protein CASSSGGSVIQYF.

This clonotype was detected a few times. The chain uses TRBV29-1 and TRBJ2-2, with TRBD1 identical over 8 bases. CDR1 and CDR2 from the germline V gene are SQVTM and ANQGSEA. With V trimmed by 5 bases and J by 2 bases, 7 bases remained unmatched. This CDR3 contains 15 residues. As DNA, the CDR3 is TGCAGCGTTTCCGACAGGGGACTTAACACCGGGGAGCTGTTTTTT. Translated, it gives CSVSDRGLNTGELFF.

A few counts support this clonotype. This chain joins TRBV7-2 and TRBJ2-1; 13 bases line up with TRBD2. Germline V gene data show CDR1 as SGHTA and CDR2 as FQGNSA. Trimming removed 1 base from V and 0 bases from J; junction bases left unmatched: 12. The CDR3 is 21 residues long. In DNA, the CDR3 is TGTGCCAGCAGCTTAGTAATCCCGGGGACTAGCGGGACTACCTCCTACAATGAGCAGTTCTTC. Its translation is CASSLVIPGTSGTTSYNEQFF. The full variable domain, its missing parts supplied by reference TRBV7-2 and TRBJ2-1, is GAGVSQSPSNKVTEKGKDVELRCDPISGHTALYWYRQSLGQGLEFLIYFQGNSAPDKSGLPSDRFSAERTGGSVSTLTIQRTQQEDSAVYLCASSLVIPGTSGTTSYNEQFFGPGTRLTVL.

This CDR3 reads CASSSRLAGGIDTQYF. The CDR3 DNA reads TGCGCCAGCAGCTCCCGACTAGCGGGGGGGATAGATACGCAGTATTTT. This chain uses TRBV5-1 with TRBJ2-3; 14 bases line up with TRBD2. The CDR3 runs 16 residues. In germline, CDR1 is SGHRS, CDR2 YFSETQ. The trim removed 3 bases at V and 5 bases at J, leaving 5 bases unmatched.

The chain couples TRBV6-2 or TRBV6-3 to TRBJ1-5; D is perhaps TRBD1 (6 bases). CDR3 length equals 14 residues. In germline, CDR1 is MNHEY, CDR2 SVGEGT. V was pared by 5 bases and J by 6 bases, with 14 bases between. The CDR3 reads CASSLEGGGQPQHF. The CDR3 coding sequence is TGTGCCAGCAGTCTGGAGGGGGGCGGTCAGCCCCAGCATTTT.

The chain links TRBV9 to TRBJ2-7; 7 positions match TRBD1. The CDR3 contains 15 residues. With V trimmed by 4 bases and J by 0 bases, 7 bases remained unmatched. Per germline, CDR1 SGDLS and CDR2 YYNGEE. CDR3 region: CASSLSGTVSYEQYF. Here the CDR3 DNA reads TGTGCCAGCAGCCTCTCCGGGACAGTCTCCTACGAGCAGTACTTC.

This clonotype was seen a few times. CDR3 coding DNA: TGTGCCGTTGGGGTAGCGGCTCGCACAGATACGCAGTATTTT. It translates to CAVGVAARTDTQYF. V and J are TRBV6-1 and TRBJ2-3, with D possibly being TRBD2 (6 bases). This CDR3 comprises 14 residues. Germline V CDR1 and CDR2: MNHNS, SASEGT. Trimming removed 11 bases at V and 1 base at J, with 16 bases between.

This clonotype turned up a few times. The chain uses TRBV7-3 and TRBJ2-7; 9 bases map to TRBD1. Trimming cost V 2 bases and J 2 bases; bases outside gene matches: 10. Looked up from germline, CDR1 is SGHTA and CDR2 is FQGTGA. CDR3 size: 17 residues. In nucleotides, the CDR3 is TGTGCCAGCAGCTTACAGGCCGGGAGACAGGGGGCCTACGAGCAGTACTTC. Translating gives CASSLQAGRQGAYEQYF.